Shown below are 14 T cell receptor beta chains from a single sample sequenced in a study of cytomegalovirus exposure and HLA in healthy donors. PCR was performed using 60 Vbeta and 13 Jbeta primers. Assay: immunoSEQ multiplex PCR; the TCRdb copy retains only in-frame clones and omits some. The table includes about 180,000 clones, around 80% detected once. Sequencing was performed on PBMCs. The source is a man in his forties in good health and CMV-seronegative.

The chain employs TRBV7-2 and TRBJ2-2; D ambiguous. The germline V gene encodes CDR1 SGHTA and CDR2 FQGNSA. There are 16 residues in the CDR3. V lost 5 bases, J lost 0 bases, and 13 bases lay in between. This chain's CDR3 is CASSPESTTNTGELFF. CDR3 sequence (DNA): TGTGCCAGCAGCCCGGAGAGCACGACGAACACCGGGGAGCTGTTTTTT.

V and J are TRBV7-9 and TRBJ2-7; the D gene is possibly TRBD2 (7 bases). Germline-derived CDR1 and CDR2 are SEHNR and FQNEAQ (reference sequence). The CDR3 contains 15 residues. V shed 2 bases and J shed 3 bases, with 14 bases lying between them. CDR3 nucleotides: TGTGCCAGCAGCTTATATCGGGGGGCAGGCTACGAGCAGTACTTC. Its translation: CASSLYRGAGYEQYF. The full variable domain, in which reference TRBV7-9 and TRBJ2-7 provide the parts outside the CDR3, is DTGVSQNPRHKITKRGQNVTFRCDPISEHNRLYWYRQTLGQGPEFLTYFQNEAQLEKSRLLSDRFSAERPKGSFSTLEIQRTEQGDSAMYLCASSLYRGAGYEQYFGPGTRLTVT.

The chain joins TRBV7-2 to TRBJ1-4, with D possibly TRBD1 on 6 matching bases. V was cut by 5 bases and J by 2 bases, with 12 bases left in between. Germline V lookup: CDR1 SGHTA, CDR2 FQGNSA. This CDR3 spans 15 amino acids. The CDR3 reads CASSAYRATNEKLFF. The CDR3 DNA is TGTGCCAGCAGCGCTTACAGGGCCACTAATGAAAAACTGTTTTTT. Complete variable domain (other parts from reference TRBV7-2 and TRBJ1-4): GAGVSQSPSNKVTEKGKDVELRCDPISGHTALYWYRQSLGQGLEFLIYFQGNSAPDKSGLPSDRFSAERTGGSVSTLTIQRTQQEDSAVYLCASSAYRATNEKLFFGSGTQLSVL.

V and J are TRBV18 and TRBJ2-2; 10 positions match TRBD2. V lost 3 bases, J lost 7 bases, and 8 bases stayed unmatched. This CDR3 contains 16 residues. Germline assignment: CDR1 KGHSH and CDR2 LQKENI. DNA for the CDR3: TGTGCCAGCTCACCTACTAGCGGGGTCACCGGCGGGGAGCTGTTTTTT. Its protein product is CASSPTSGVTGGELFF.

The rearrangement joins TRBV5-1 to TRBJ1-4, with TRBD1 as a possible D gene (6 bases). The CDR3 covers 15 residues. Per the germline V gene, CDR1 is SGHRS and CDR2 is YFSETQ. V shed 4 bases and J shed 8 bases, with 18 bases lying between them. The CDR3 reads CASSGGGGGEEKLFF. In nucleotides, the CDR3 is TGCGCCAGCAGCGGCGGAGGGGGGGGAGAAGAAAAACTGTTTTTT.

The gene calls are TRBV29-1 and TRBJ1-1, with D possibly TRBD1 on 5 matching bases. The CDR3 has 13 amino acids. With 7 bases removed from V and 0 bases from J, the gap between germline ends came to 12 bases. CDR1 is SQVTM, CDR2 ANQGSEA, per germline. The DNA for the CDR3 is TGCAGCGGCCTTCGGGGGTTGAACACTGAAGCTTTCTTT. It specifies CSGLRGLNTEAFF.

CDR3 region: CASSLTPGGRSTDTQYF. The CDR3, as DNA: TGCGCCAGCAGCCTCACCCCGGGGGGGCGTAGCACAGATACGCAGTATTTT. The chain joins TRBV5-1 to TRBJ2-3, with TRBD2 identical over 8 bases. The CDR3 spans 17 residues. V shed 4 bases, J shed 0 bases, and the junction held 10 bases outside the gene matches. From germline, CDR1 is SGHRS and CDR2 YFSETQ.

The CDR3 DNA is TGTGCCAGCAGCTTCCACTATGAGCAGTTCTTC. Its translation: CASSFHYEQFF. The chain links TRBV7-2 to TRBJ2-1, with no clear D. CDR1 is SGHTA, CDR2 FQGNSA, per germline. V lost 3 bases to trimming and J lost 8 bases, with 5 bases between them. CDR3 length equals 11 residues.

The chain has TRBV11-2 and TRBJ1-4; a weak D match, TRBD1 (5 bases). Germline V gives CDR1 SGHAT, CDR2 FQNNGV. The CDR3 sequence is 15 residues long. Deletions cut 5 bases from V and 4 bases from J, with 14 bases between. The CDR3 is CASSPLGGINEKLFF. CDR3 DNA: TGTGCCAGCAGCCCCTTGGGGGGGATTAATGAAAAACTGTTTTTT. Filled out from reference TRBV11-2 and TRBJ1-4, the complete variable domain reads EAGVAQSPRYKIIEKRQSVAFWCNPISGHATLYWYQQILGQGPKLLIQFQNNGVVDDSQLPKDRFSAERLKGVDSTLKIQPAKLEDSAVYLCASSPLGGINEKLFFGSGTQLSVL.

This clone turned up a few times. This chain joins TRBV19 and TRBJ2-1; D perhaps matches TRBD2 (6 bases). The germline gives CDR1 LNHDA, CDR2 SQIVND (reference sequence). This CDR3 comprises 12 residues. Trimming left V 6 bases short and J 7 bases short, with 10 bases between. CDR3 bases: TGTGCCAGTAGCGGGAGTGGAAATGAGCAGTTCTTC. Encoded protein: CASSGSGNEQFF.

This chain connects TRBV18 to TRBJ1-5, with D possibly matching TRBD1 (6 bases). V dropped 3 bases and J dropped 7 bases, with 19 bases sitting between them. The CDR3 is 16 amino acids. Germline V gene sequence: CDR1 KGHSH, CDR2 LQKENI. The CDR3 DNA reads TGTGCCAGCTCACCCATATTTTTGGCAGGGGCACAGCCCCAGCATTTT. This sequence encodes CASSPIFLAGAQPQHF.

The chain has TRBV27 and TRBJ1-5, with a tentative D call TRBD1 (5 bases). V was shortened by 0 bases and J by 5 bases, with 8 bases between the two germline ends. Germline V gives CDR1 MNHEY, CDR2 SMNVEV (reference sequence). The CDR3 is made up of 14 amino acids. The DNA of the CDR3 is TGTGCCAGCAGTTTATCTCCAGGGTATCAGCCCCAGCATTTT. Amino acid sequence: CASSLSPGYQPQHF.

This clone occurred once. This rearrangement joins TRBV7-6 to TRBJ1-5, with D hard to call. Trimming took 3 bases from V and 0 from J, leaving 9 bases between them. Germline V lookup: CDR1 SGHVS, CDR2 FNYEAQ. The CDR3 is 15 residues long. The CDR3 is CASSFSGNSNQPQHF. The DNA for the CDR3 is TGTGCCAGCAGCTTCTCGGGGAATAGCAATCAGCCCCAGCATTTT.

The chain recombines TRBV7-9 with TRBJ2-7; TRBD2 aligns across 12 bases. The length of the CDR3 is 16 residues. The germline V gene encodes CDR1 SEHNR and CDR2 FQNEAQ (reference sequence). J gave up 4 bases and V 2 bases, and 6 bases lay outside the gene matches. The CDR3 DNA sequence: TGTGCCAGCAGCTTAAGAAGGACTAGCGGGAATTACGAGCAGTACTTC. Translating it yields CASSLRRTSGNYEQYF.